A single sample is the source of the 20 T cell receptor beta chains below, sequenced in a study of blood T cells in healthy people across ages. A J-beta primer mix and a sample-barcoded 5' primer were used in a second PCR of about 7 to 12 cycles. Via MiXCR, TCRdb re-called the 5' RACE reads, giving one row per CDR3 protein. This sample has approximately 2,000,000 distinct CDR3 sequences, with about 39% found just once. Specimen: blood. These receptors all stem from a human donor in good health.

This chain joins TRBV2 and TRBJ2-3, with 7 bases fitting TRBD1. The CDR3 covers 17 residues. Per germline, CDR1 SNHLY and CDR2 FYNNEI. Trimming removed 2 bases from V and 4 bases from J; junction bases left unmatched: 12. The CDR3 region has the DNA TGTGCCAGCAGTGAAAGTTTAGAGACAGGGCCTTCAGATACGCAGTATTTT. Amino acids: CASSESLETGPSDTQYF. The full variable domain, rest sourced from reference TRBV2 and TRBJ2-3, is EPEVTQTPSHQVTQMGQEVILRCVPISNHLYFYWYRQILGQKVEFLVSFYNNEISEKSEIFDDQFSVERPDGSNFTLKIRSTKLEDSAMYFCASSESLETGPSDTQYFGPGTRLTVL.

The chain is built from TRBV20-1 and TRBJ2-3; D remains unclear. V lost 5 bases and J 4 bases, leaving 7 bases between the germline ends. CDR3 length equals 11 residues. The germline gives CDR1 DFQATT, CDR2 SNEGSKA (reference sequence). The CDR3: CSALRADTQYF. CDR3 nucleotide sequence: TGCAGTGCTCTAAGAGCAGATACGCAGTATTTT.

Only a few counts were recorded for this clonotype. The rearrangement joins TRBV27 to TRBJ2-2, with D unclear. Germline values: CDR1 MNHEY, CDR2 SMNVEV (reference sequence). Trimming stripped 5 bases from V and 1 base from J, with 8 bases between. There are 14 residues in the CDR3. In DNA, the CDR3 is TGTGCCAGCAGTCCTAAGCTGAACACCGGGGAGCTGTTTTTT. As protein: CASSPKLNTGELFF.

The chain recombines TRBV2 with TRBJ1-5, with D possibly TRBD1 on 5 matching bases. The CDR3 is 13 amino acids. The germline CDR1 and CDR2 sequences are SNHLY and FYNNEI. The V end lost 3 bases, the J end lost 5 bases, and 8 bases lay between the germline ends. The CDR3 DNA sequence: TGTGCCAGCAGTGAGGGGGAGGATCAGCCCCAGCATTTT. Translation: CASSEGEDQPQHF.

This rearrangement joins TRBV4-3 to TRBJ2-1, with D unclear. Germline assignment: CDR1 LGHNA and CDR2 YSLEER. V shed 1 base and J shed 10 bases, with 14 bases lying between them. The CDR3 contains 14 residues. The CDR3 reads CASSQARNQWEQFF. CDR3 in DNA: TGCGCCAGCAGCCAAGCCAGGAATCAGTGGGAGCAGTTCTTC.

Only a few counts were recorded for this clonotype. The chain combines TRBV9 with TRBJ2-1; 7 nucleotides align to TRBD2. The CDR3 extends over 14 amino acids. V gave up 7 bases and J gave up 6 bases; unmatched junction bases: 10. Germline loops: CDR1 SGDLS, CDR2 YYNGEE. As DNA, the CDR3 is TGTGCCAGCGGGGTGAGGGACTATTCCAATGAGCAGTTCTTC. Protein: CASGVRDYSNEQFF.

The chain joins TRBV6-2 or TRBV6-3 to TRBJ2-4; D unclear. Germline loops: CDR1 MNHEY, CDR2 SVGEGT. The CDR3 is made up of 12 amino acids. V lost 4 bases to trimming and J lost 12 bases, with 13 bases between them. The CDR3 protein is CASSWAVGNQYF. Written as DNA, the CDR3 is TGTGCCAGCAGTTGGGCCGTTGGCAATCAGTACTTC.

This clonotype appeared a few times. The J gene is TRBJ2-1, the V gene TRBV28; D gene ambiguous. Germline assignment: CDR1 MDHEN and CDR2 SYDVKM. Trimming left V 3 bases short and J 4 bases short, with 7 bases between. This CDR3 has 13 residues. In DNA, the CDR3 is TGTGCCAGCAGTTTCCCCAAGTACAATGAGCAGTTCTTC. Its translation is CASSFPKYNEQFF. The full variable domain, completed using reference TRBV28 and TRBJ2-1, is DVKVTQSSRYLVKRTGEKVFLECVQDMDHENMFWYRQDPGLGLRLIYFSYDVKMKEKGDIPEGYSVSREKKERFSLILESASTNQTSMYLCASSFPKYNEQFFGPGTRLTVL.

This clonotype turned up a few times. The chain links TRBV6-2 or TRBV6-3 to TRBJ2-7; D unclear. The V end lost 5 bases, the J end lost 6 bases, and 17 bases lay between the germline ends. The CDR3 length is 14 residues. Germline CDR1 is MNHEY and CDR2 is SVGEGT. This CDR3 reads CASSPSRIGSEQYF. The CDR3, as DNA: TGTGCCAGCAGTCCCTCACGCATCGGTTCCGAGCAGTACTTC.

The rearrangement joins TRBV7-2 to TRBJ2-7; D gene ambiguous. Between the trimmed V and J ends, which lost 7 bases and 0 bases, there was a span of 16 bases. This CDR3 region has 15 residues. Germline V gene lookup returns CDR1 SGHTA and CDR2 FQGNSA. For the CDR3, the DNA is TGTGCCAGCACCCCGTTTGGTGATGACTCCTACGAGCAGTACTTC. As protein: CASTPFGDDSYEQYF.

This clonotype was picked up one time. This chain connects TRBV7-9 to TRBJ1-1; D gene ambiguous. The CDR3 runs 15 residues. Per the germline V gene, CDR1 is SEHNR and CDR2 is FQNEAQ (reference sequence). V was pared by 8 bases and J by 1 base, with 17 bases between. As DNA, the CDR3 is TGTGCCAGCTTCGGTGTGTGGAATCAGAACACTGAAGCTTTCTTT. Translation gives CASFGVWNQNTEAFF.

The chain combines TRBV20-1 with TRBJ2-3; TRBD2 agrees at 10 bases. CDR1 and CDR2 from the germline V gene are DFQATT and SNEGSKA (reference sequence). This CDR3 contains 16 residues. V shed 0 bases, J shed 1 base, and the junction held 4 bases outside the gene matches. The CDR3 DNA reads TGCAGTGCTAGAGATCGGCTAGCGGGAGGCACAGATACGCAGTATTTT. Protein sequence: CSARDRLAGGTDTQYF.

The chain uses TRBV7-8 and TRBJ2-5, with a tentative D call TRBD2 (5 bases). The CDR3 is 14 amino acids. The germline V gene has CDR1 SGHVS and CDR2 FQNEAQ. Trimming took 4 bases from V and 1 from J, leaving 10 bases between them. The DNA for the CDR3 is TGTGCCAGCAGCTCTGGACTTATCCAAGAGACCCAGTACTTC. Encoded protein: CASSSGLIQETQYF.

This clonotype has more than one count but fewer than ten. The V and J genes are TRBV2 and TRBJ2-5, with D tentatively TRBD1 or TRBD2 (5 bases each). V was clipped by 1 base and J by 5 bases, with 8 bases between them. Germline CDR1 reads SNHLY; CDR2 reads FYNNEI. The CDR3 consists of 13 residues. CDR3 coding DNA: TGTGCCAGCAGTGAAGTTTGGGGGGAGACCCAGTACTTC. Translated: CASSEVWGETQYF.

V gene TRBV5-5 combines with J gene TRBJ2-4; 9 bases map to TRBD1. V lost 7 bases and J lost 3; bases outside the gene matches: 5. The CDR3 runs 14 residues. Germline CDR1 reads SGHKS; CDR2 reads YYEKEE (reference sequence). The CDR3 nucleotides are TGTGCCAGCGACAGGGGGTTGATCAAAAACATTCAGTACTTC. Its protein product is CASDRGLIKNIQYF.

The CDR3 loop reads CATSSRSSGGRQSYNEQFF. In DNA, the CDR3 is TGTGCCACCAGCAGTCGGTCTAGCGGGGGCCGTCAAAGTTACAATGAGCAGTTCTTC. The gene calls are TRBV15 and TRBJ2-1, with 10 bases matching TRBD2. Trimming removed 3 bases from V and 4 bases from J; junction bases left unmatched: 15. The CDR3 runs 19 residues. The V gene's germline CDR1 is LNHNV and CDR2 YYDKDF (reference sequence).

Comment on this clonotype: The junction departs from the called germline gene at one end, perhaps through a read error. V usage is TRBV7-2 and J usage is TRBJ1-5; no firm D call. The germline CDR1 and CDR2 sequences are SGHTA and FQGNSA. This CDR3 spans 15 amino acids. The CDR3 sequence is CASSLGPSAFQPQHF. The CDR3 nucleotides read TGTGCCAGCAGTTTAGGCCCATCCGCCTTTCAGCCCCAGCATTTT. Full variable domain (outside the CDR3, taken from reference TRBV7-2 and TRBJ1-5): GAGVSQSPSNKVTEKGKDVELRCDPISGHTALYWYRQSLGQGLEFLIYFQGNSAPDKSGLPSDRFSAERTGGSVSTLTIQRTQQEDSAVYLCASSLGPSAFQPQHFGDGTRLSIL.

The CDR3 protein is CASSQDLGESGANVLTF. The CDR3 nucleotides read TGTGCCAGCAGCCAAGATCTCGGGGAATCTGGGGCCAACGTCCTGACTTTC. The chain combines TRBV4-2 with TRBJ2-6; perhaps TRBD2 as D (5 bases). CDR3 length: 17 amino acids. The V gene lost 0 bases and the J gene lost 1 base, with 10 bases spanning the gap. The germline V gene encodes CDR1 LGHNA and CDR2 YNFKEQ.

Points on this clonotype: An end of the junction differs from the germline gene, which may be a read error. This sequence joins TRBV18 and TRBJ1-4; D gene unclear. This CDR3 comprises 14 residues. In germline, CDR1 is KGHSH, CDR2 LQKENI. Here the CDR3 DNA reads TGTGCCAGCTCACCCGGGAAGGGAGGAGAAAAACCGTTTTTT. Translated, it gives CASSPGKGGEKPFF.

Remarks on this clonotype: One end of the junction does not line up with germline, which may come from a read error. The chain uses TRBV12-3 or TRBV12-4 and TRBJ2-3, with 10 bases lining up with TRBD1. The CDR3 has 15 residues. CDR3 coding DNA: TGTGCCAGCACAATAAAGACAGGGGGCACAGATGCGCAGTATTTT. Protein product: CASTIKTGGTDAQYF.